The next 9 T cell receptor beta chains were all read from a single sample in a study of beta chain features in type 1 diabetes. General observations from the study: All four CD4+ subsets of Type 1 diabetes patients contained TCRB CDR3s that were moderately but significantly shorter.

Every bit of the isolated RNA underwent reverse transcription, so sequencing read expressed TCRB transcripts. This table comes from immunoSEQ multiplex PCR, and its TCRdb copy is limited to in-frame clones, with some not included. The sample lists fewer than 350,000 clones, approximately 16% occurring once. These receptors have no identified antigens. The sample comprised naive CD4+ T cells from blood. The receptor set was obtained from a man between 18 and 29 years old with type 1 diabetes.

The V call is TRBV7-2, the J call TRBJ2-5; 8 bases map to TRBD2. Germline CDR1 reads SGHTA; CDR2 reads FQGNSA. This CDR3 is 14 amino acids long. The ends lost 4 bases at V and 3 bases at J; junction bases unmatched: 4. The CDR3 bases are TGTGCCAGCAGCTCGCGGGGGGTCGAAGAGACCCAGTACTTC. It translates to CASSSRGVEETQYF.

This chain joins TRBV5-1 and TRBJ2-7; no firm D call. V was trimmed by 0 bases and J by 0 bases, leaving 7 bases between them. This CDR3 region has 14 residues. Germline CDR1 reads SGHRS; CDR2 reads YFSETQ. The CDR3 loop is CASSLVASSYEQYF. In nucleotides, the CDR3 is TGCGCCAGCAGCTTGGTGGCCAGCTCCTACGAGCAGTACTTC.

The V and J genes are TRBV28 and TRBJ2-7, with 11 bases lining up with TRBD2. The CDR3 has 17 amino acids. Germline CDR1 reads MDHEN; CDR2 reads SYDVKM. V lost 6 bases and J lost 0; bases outside the gene matches: 10. DNA for the CDR3: TGTGCCAGCAGCCCGGGACTAGCGGCCCCAAGCTCCTACGAGCAGTACTTC. Amino acids: CASSPGLAAPSSYEQYF.

V gene TRBV29-1 combines with J gene TRBJ2-7; 9 bases are a match to TRBD2. The CDR3 totals 14 residues. With V trimmed by 3 bases and J by 2 bases, 5 bases remained unmatched. Germline assignment: CDR1 SQVTM and CDR2 ANQGSEA. The CDR3 protein is CSVETSGPTYEQYF. CDR3 in DNA: TGCAGCGTTGAGACTAGCGGACCAACCTACGAGCAGTACTTC.

The V call is TRBV2, the J call TRBJ2-7; 9 bases line up with TRBD2. J lost 5 bases, V lost 6 bases, and 23 bases had no gene match. The germline V gene has CDR1 SNHLY and CDR2 FYNNEI. The CDR3 consists of 19 residues. The CDR3 spells CASRARPLAGGPFFHEQYF. The CDR3 DNA follows: TGTGCCAGCAGGGCTCGCCCCTTGGCGGGGGGGCCGTTTTTCCACGAGCAGTACTTC.

The chain joins TRBV6-5 to TRBJ2-7; possible D gene TRBD2, 5 bases. The ends were cut back, 4 bases at V and 4 bases at J, with 20 bases in the middle. The V gene's germline CDR1 is MNHEY and CDR2 SVGAGI. The CDR3 is 16 amino acids. CDR3 loop: CASSSDLPGLGYEQYF. CDR3 nucleotides: TGTGCCAGCAGTTCGGATCTGCCGGGATTAGGATACGAGCAGTACTTC.

The chain has TRBV5-1 and TRBJ2-5; D is perhaps TRBD2 (6 bases). The CDR3 loop spans 12 amino acids. The V end lost 9 bases, the J end lost 3 bases, and 12 bases lay between the germline ends. The V gene's germline CDR1 is SGHRS and CDR2 YFSETQ. Here the CDR3 DNA reads TGCGCCACCACGGGAGAGAAAGAGACCCAGTACTTC. Its protein is CATTGEKETQYF.

This chain connects TRBV4-1 to TRBJ1-2, with TRBD1 as a possible D gene (5 bases). The CDR3 contains 14 residues. The germline V gene encodes CDR1 MGHRA and CDR2 YSYEKL. The ends were cut back, 2 bases at V and 6 bases at J, with 13 bases in the middle. The CDR3 DNA follows: TGCGCCAGCAGCCAACCGGGGCGGGGACATGGCTACACCTTC. This encodes CASSQPGRGHGYTF.

This clone was found a few times. V is TRBV28 and J is TRBJ2-5, with D maybe TRBD2 (6 bases). CDR1 and CDR2 from the germline V gene are MDHEN and SYDVKM. Between the trimmed V and J ends, which lost 8 bases and 3 bases, there was a span of 13 bases. The CDR3 covers 13 residues. CDR3: CASDFGEEETQYF. The CDR3 region has the DNA TGTGCCAGCGATTTCGGGGAGGAAGAGACCCAGTACTTC.